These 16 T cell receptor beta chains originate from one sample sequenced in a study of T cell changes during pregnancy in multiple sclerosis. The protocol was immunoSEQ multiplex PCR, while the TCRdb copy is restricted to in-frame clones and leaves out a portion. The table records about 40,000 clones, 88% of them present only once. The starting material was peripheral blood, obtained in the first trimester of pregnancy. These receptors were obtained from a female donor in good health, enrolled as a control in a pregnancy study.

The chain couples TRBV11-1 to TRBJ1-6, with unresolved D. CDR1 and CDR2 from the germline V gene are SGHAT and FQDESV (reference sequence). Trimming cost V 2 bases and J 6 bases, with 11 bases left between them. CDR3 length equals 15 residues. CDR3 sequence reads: CASSLQRHINSPLHF. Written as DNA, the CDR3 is TGTGCCAGCAGCTTACAGAGACACATTAATTCACCCCTCCACTTT. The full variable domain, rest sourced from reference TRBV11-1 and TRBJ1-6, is EAEVAQSPRYKITEKSQAVAFWCDPISGHATLYWYRQILGQGPELLVQFQDESVVDDSQLPKDRFSAERLKGVDSTLKIQPAELGDSAMYLCASSLQRHINSPLHFGNGTRLTVT.

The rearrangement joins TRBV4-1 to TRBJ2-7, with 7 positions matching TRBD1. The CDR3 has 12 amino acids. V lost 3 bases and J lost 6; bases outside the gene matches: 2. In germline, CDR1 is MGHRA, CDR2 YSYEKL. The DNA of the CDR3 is TGCGCCAGCAGCCACGACAGGGTCGAGCAGTACTTC. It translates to CASSHDRVEQYF.

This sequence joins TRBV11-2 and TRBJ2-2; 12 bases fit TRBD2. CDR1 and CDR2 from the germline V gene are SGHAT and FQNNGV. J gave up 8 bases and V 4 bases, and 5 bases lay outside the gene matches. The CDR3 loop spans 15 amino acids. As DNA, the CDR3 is TGTGCCAGCAGCTCATTGACTAGCGGGAGTGGGGAGCTGTTTTTT. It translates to CASSSLTSGSGELFF.

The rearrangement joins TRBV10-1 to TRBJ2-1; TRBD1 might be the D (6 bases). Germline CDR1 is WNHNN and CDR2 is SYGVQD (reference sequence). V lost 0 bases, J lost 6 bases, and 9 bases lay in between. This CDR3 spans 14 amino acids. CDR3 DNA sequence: TGCGCCAGCAGTGAGTCAACAGGGCGCAATGAGCAGTTCTTC. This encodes CASSESTGRNEQFF.

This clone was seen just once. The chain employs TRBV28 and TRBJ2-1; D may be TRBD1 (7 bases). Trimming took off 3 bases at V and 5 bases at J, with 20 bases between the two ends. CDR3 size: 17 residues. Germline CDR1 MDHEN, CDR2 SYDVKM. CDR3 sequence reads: CASSFRLQGTPNNEQFF. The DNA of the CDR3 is TGTGCCAGCAGTTTCCGCCTACAGGGGACTCCTAACAATGAGCAGTTCTTC. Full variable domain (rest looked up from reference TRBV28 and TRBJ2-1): DVKVTQSSRYLVKRTGEKVFLECVQDMDHENMFWYRQDPGLGLRLIYFSYDVKMKEKGDIPEGYSVSREKKERFSLILESASTNQTSMYLCASSFRLQGTPNNEQFFGPGTRLTVL.

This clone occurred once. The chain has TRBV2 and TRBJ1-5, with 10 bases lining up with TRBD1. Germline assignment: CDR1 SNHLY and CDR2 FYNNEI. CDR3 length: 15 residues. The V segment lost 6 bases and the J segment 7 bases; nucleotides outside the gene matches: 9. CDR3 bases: TGTGCCAGCAGAATTCCGGGACAGGGGTGGCAGCCCCAGCATTTT. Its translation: CASRIPGQGWQPQHF.

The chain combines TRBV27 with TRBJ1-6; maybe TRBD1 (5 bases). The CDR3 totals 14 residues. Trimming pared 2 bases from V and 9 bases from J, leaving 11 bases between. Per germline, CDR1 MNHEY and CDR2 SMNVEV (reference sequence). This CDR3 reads CASSLVRVGSPLHF. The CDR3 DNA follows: TGTGCCAGCAGTTTAGTCAGGGTGGGTTCACCCCTCCACTTT.

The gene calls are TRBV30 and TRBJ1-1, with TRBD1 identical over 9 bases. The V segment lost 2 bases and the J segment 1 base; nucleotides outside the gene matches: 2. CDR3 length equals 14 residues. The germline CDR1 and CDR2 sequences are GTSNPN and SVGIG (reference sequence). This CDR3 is CAWSRGQGNTEAFF. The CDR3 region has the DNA TGTGCCTGGAGTAGGGGACAGGGGAACACTGAAGCTTTCTTT.

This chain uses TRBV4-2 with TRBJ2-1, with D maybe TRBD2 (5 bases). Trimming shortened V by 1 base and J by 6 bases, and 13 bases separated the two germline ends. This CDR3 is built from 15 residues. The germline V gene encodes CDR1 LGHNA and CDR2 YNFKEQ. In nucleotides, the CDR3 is TGTGCCAGCAGCCAAGGGATAGCGACTCCCAATGAGCAGTTCTTC. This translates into CASSQGIATPNEQFF.

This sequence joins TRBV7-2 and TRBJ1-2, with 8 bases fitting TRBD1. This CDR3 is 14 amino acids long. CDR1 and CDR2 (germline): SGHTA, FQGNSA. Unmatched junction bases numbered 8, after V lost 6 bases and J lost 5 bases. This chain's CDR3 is CASRIGGTGYGYTF. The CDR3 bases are TGTGCCAGCAGAATAGGGGGGACAGGTTATGGCTACACCTTC.

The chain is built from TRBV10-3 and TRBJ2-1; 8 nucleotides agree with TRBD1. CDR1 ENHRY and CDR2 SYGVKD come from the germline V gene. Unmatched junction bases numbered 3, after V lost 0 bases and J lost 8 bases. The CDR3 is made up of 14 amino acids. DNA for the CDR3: TGTGCCATCAGTGAGTCGATGACAGGGGATGAGCAGTTCTTC. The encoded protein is CAISESMTGDEQFF.

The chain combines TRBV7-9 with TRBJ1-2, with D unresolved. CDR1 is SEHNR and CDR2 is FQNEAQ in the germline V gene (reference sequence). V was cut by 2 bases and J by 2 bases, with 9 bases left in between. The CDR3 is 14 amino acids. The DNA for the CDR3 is TGTGCCAGCAGCTTATGGTCGACAAACTATGGCTACACCTTC. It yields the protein CASSLWSTNYGYTF.

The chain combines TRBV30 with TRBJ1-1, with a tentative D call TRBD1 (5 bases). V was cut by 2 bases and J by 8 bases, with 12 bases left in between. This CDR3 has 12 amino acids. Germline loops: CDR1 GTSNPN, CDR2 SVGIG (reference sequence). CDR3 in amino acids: CAWSNRGEEAFF. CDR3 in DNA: TGTGCCTGGAGTAACCGGGGGGAGGAAGCTTTCTTT.

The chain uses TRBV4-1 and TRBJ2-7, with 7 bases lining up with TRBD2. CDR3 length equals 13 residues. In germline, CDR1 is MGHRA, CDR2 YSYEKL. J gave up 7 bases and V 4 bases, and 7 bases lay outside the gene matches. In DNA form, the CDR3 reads TGCGCCAGCAGCCTTAGCGGGTCCAGGGAGCAGTACTTC. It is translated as CASSLSGSREQYF.

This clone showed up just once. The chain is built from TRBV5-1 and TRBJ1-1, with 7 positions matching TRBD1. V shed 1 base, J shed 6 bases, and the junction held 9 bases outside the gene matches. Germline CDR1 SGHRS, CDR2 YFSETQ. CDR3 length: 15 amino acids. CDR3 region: CASSLRGLTHAEAFF. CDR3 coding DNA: TGCGCCAGCAGCTTGAGGGGGCTGACCCACGCTGAAGCTTTCTTT.

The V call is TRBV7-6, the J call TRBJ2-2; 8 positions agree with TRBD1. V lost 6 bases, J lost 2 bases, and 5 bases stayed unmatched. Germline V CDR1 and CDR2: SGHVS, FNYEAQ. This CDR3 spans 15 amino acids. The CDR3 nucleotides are TGTGCCAGCAGTCGCGACAGGGGAAACACCGGGGAGCTGTTTTTT. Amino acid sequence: CASSRDRGNTGELFF.